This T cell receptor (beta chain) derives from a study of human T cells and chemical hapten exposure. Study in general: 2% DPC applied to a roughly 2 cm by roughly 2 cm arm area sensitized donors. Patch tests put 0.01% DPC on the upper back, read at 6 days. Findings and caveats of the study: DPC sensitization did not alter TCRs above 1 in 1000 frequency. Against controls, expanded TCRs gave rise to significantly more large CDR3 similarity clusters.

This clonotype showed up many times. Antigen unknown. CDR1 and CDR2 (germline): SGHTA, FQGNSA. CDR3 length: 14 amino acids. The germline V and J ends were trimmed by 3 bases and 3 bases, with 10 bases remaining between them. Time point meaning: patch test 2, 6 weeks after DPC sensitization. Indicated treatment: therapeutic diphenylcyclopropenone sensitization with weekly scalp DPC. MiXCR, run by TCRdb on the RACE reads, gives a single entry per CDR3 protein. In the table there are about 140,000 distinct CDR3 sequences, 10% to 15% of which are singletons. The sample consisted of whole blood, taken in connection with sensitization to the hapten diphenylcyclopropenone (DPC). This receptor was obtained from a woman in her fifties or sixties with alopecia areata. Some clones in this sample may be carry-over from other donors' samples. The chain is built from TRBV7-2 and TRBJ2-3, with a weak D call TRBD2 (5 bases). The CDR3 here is CASSFVERTDTQYF. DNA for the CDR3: TGTGCCAGCAGCTTTGTCGAGCGGACAGATACGCAGTATTTT.